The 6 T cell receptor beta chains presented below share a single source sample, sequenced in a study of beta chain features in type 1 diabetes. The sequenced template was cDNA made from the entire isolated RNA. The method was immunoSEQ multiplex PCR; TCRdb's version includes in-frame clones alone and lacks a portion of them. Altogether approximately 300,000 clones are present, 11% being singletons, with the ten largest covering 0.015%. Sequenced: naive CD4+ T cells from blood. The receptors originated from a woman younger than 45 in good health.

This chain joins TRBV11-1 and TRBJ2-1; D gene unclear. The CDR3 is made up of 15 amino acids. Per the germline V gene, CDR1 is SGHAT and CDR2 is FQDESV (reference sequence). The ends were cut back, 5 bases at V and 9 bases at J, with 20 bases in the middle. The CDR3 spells CASSHPLSSYGEQFF. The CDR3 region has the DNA TGTGCCAGCAGCCATCCCTTAAGTTCCTACGGTGAGCAGTTCTTC.

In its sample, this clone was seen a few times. CDR3 loop: CASSLTGDQPGYTF. CDR3 DNA: TGTGCCAGCAGCTTAACAGGGGACCAGCCTGGCTACACCTTC. The chain links TRBV7-9 to TRBJ1-2, with 7 bases fitting TRBD1. Germline CDR1 and CDR2: SEHNR and FQNEAQ (reference sequence). The CDR3 loop spans 14 amino acids. V lost 2 bases and J lost 7; bases outside the gene matches: 7.

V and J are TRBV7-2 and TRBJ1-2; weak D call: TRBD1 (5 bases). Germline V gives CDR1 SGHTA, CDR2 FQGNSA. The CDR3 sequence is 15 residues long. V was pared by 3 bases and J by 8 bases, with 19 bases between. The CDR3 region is CASSFQRGEVEGYTF. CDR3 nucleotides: TGTGCCAGCAGCTTCCAGCGGGGGGAGGTGGAAGGCTACACCTTC. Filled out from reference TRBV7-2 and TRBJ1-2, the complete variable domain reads GAGVSQSPSNKVTEKGKDVELRCDPISGHTALYWYRQSLGQGLEFLIYFQGNSAPDKSGLPSDRFSAERTGGSVSTLTIQRTQQEDSAVYLCASSFQRGEVEGYTFGSGTRLTVV.

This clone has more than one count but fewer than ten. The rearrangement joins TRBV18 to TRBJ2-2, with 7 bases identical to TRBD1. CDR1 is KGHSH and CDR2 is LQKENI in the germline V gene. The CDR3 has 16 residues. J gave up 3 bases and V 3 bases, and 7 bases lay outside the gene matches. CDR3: CASSPSGGTDTGELFF. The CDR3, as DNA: TGTGCCAGCTCACCGTCAGGGGGAACGGACACCGGGGAGCTGTTTTTT.

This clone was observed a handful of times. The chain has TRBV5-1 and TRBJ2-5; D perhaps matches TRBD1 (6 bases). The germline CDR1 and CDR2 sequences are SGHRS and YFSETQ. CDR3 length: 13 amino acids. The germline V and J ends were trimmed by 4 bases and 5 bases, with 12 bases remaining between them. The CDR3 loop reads CASSPDSWETQYF. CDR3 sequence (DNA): TGCGCCAGCAGCCCGGACAGCTGGGAGACCCAGTACTTC.

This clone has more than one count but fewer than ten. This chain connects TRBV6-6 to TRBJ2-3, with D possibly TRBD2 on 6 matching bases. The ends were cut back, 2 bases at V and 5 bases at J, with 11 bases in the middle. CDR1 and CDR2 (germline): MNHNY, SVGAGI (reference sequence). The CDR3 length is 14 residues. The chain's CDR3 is CASSYGGRVDTQYF. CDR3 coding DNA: TGTGCCAGCAGTTACGGGGGGAGAGTAGATACGCAGTATTTT.